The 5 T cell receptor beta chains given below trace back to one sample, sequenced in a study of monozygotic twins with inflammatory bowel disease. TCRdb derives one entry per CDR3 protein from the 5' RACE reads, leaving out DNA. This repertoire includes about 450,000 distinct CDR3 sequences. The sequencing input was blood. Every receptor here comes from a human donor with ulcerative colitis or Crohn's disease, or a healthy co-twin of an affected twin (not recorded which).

The CDR3 is CSARMGSNEQFF. This sequence joins TRBV20-1 and TRBJ2-1. The CDR3 is 12 residues long. Germline CDR1 and CDR2: DFQATT and SNEGSKA (reference sequence).

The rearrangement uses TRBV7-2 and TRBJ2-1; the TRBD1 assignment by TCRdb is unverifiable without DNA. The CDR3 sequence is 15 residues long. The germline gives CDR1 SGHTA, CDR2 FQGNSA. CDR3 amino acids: CASSYDRDPYNEQFF.

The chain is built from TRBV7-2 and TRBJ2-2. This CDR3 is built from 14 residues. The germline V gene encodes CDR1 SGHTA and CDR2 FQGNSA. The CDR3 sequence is CASSLSQLTGELFF.

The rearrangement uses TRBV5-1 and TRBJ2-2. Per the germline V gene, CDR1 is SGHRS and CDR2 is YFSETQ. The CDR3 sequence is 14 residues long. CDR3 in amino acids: CASRYLEITGELFF.

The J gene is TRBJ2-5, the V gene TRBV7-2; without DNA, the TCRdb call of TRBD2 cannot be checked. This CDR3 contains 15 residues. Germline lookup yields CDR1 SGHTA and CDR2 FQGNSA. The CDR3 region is CASSPAGGDYETQYF.